The present T cell receptor beta chain was sequenced within a study of control samples from healthy donors and cancer patients. The method was immunoSEQ multiplex PCR; TCRdb's version includes in-frame clones alone and lacks a portion of them. The sample gives about 130,000 clones, 85% to 95% of which show up once; just under 0.6% is in the top ten. The CDR3 runs to 15 residues. V was shortened by 2 bases and J by 6 bases, with 14 bases between the two germline ends. CDR1 and CDR2 (germline): KGHSH, LQKENI. The clonotype originates from a man at least 80 years old with head and neck cancer. The sequencing sample was made of PBMCs. V is TRBV18 and J is TRBJ1-5; D gene unclear. The DNA of the CDR3 is TGTGCCAGCTCACCAACGGGTTCCTGGGGTCAGCCCCAGCATTTT. This gives the protein CASSPTGSWGQPQHF.